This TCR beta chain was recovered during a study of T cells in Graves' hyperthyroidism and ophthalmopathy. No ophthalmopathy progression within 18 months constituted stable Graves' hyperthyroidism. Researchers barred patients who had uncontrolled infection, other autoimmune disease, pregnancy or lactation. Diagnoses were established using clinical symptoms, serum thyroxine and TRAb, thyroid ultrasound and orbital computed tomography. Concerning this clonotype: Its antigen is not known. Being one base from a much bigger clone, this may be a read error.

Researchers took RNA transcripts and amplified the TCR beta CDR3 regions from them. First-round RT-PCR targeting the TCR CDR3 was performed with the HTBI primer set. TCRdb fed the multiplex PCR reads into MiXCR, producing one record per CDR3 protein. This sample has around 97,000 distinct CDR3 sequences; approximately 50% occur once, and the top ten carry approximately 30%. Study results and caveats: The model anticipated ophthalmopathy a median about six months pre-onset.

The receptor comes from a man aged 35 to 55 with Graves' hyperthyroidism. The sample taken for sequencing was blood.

The CDR3 DNA is TGTGCCAGCAGTTACTCCCTGGGCAGGGGCTACGAGCAGTTCTTC. Protein product: CASSYSLGRGYEQFF. The chain carries TRBV6-2 or TRBV6-3 and TRBJ2-1; D might be TRBD1 (6 bases). Between the trimmed V and J ends, which lost 0 bases and 10 bases, there was a span of 16 bases. CDR1 MNHEY and CDR2 SVGEGT come from the germline V gene. This CDR3 spans 15 amino acids.